These 32 T cell receptor beta chains came from one sample sequenced in a study of blood T cell repertoires in COVID-19. Measured with immunoSEQ multiplex PCR; TCRdb has only the in-frame clones, and not every one. The table shows 240,000 or so clones, with just under 90% occurring only once. Sample: PBMCs or T cells enriched from blood (not recorded which). The receptors come from a man aged 50 or older who had been exposed to COVID-19.

CDR3 residues: CASSRSGTDTQYF. CDR3 bases: TGTGCCAGCAGCCGAAGCGGAACAGATACGCAGTATTTT. The chain employs TRBV7-9 and TRBJ2-3; tentative D call: TRBD2 (5 bases). V was trimmed by 5 bases and J by 3 bases, leaving 9 bases between them. The length of the CDR3 is 13 residues. The germline V gene encodes CDR1 SEHNR and CDR2 FQNEAQ (reference sequence). Filled out from reference TRBV7-9 and TRBJ2-3, the complete variable domain reads DTGVSQNPRHKITKRGQNVTFRCDPISEHNRLYWYRQTLGQGPEFLTYFQNEAQLEKSRLLSDRFSAERPKGSFSTLEIQRTEQGDSAMYLCASSRSGTDTQYFGPGTRLTVL.

The J gene is TRBJ1-6, the V gene TRBV4-1; 7 positions agree with TRBD1. Germline V lookup: CDR1 MGHRA, CDR2 YSYEKL. The CDR3 contains 13 residues. Unmatched junction bases numbered 5, after V lost 5 bases and J lost 10 bases. The CDR3 region is CASSFLQGSPLHF. The DNA of the CDR3 is TGCGCCAGCAGCTTTCTACAGGGGTCACCCCTCCACTTT.

The genes are TRBV13 and TRBJ2-7; the D gene is possibly TRBD1 (5 bases). CDR1 PRHDT and CDR2 FYEKMQ come from the germline V gene (reference sequence). V gave up 0 bases and J gave up 4 bases, with 10 bases separating them. This CDR3 has 14 amino acids. The CDR3 bases are TGTGCCAGCAGCTTAGGAGGACACTCTTACGAGCAGTACTTC. Translated: CASSLGGHSYEQYF.

The rearrangement links TRBV19 to TRBJ1-1, with a possible D match to TRBD1 (6 bases). Germline V gene lookup returns CDR1 LNHDA and CDR2 SQIVND (reference sequence). The CDR3 has 13 amino acids. Trimming removed 2 bases at V and 5 bases at J, with 9 bases between. CDR3 residues: CASSINRVTEAFF. The CDR3 bases are TGTGCCAGTAGTATAAACAGGGTAACTGAAGCTTTCTTT.

V is TRBV28 and J is TRBJ2-5, with 10 bases identical to TRBD1. The CDR3 totals 16 residues. The V segment lost 6 bases and the J segment 4 bases; nucleotides outside the gene matches: 11. CDR1 is MDHEN and CDR2 is SYDVKM in the germline V gene. The CDR3 loop reads CASSFATGGNVETQYF. The CDR3 DNA follows: TGTGCCAGCAGCTTTGCGACAGGGGGCAATGTAGAGACCCAGTACTTC.

In regard to this clone: Mismatch with germline at one junction end may stem from a read error. This chain connects TRBV15 to TRBJ1-2; D ambiguous. Germline CDR1 reads LNHNV; CDR2 reads YYDKDF (reference sequence). The CDR3 length is 12 residues. CDR3: CATSRDSRGICF. In nucleotides, the CDR3 is TGTGCCACCAGCAGAGACTCCAGAGGGATATGTTTC.

The chain employs TRBV7-2 and TRBJ1-1; a weak D match, TRBD1 (5 bases). V lost 2 bases, J lost 4 bases, and 14 bases lay in between. This CDR3 is built from 15 residues. The germline CDR1 and CDR2 sequences are SGHTA and FQGNSA. CDR3 coding DNA: TGTGCCAGCAGCTTAAATAAGGGGTGGGGCACTGAAGCTTTCTTT. It codes for CASSLNKGWGTEAFF.

The chain employs TRBV5-1 and TRBJ1-1, with a tentative D call TRBD1 (6 bases). Looked up from germline, CDR1 is SGHRS and CDR2 is YFSETQ. The V end was cut by 0 bases, the J end by 3 bases, with 12 bases between. The CDR3 sequence is 15 residues long. This CDR3 reads CASSLAKQGYTEAFF. Here the CDR3 DNA reads TGCGCCAGCAGCTTGGCCAAACAGGGCTACACTGAAGCTTTCTTT. The whole variable domain, filled in from reference TRBV5-1 and TRBJ1-1, reads KAGVTQTPRYLIKTRGQQVTLSCSPISGHRSVSWYQQTPGQGLQFLFEYFSETQRNKGNFPGRFSGRQFSNSRSEMNVSTLELGDSALYLCASSLAKQGYTEAFFGQGTRLTVV.

This rearrangement joins TRBV9 to TRBJ1-1, with a possible D match to TRBD1 (5 bases). The CDR3 has 16 residues. Germline loops: CDR1 SGDLS, CDR2 YYNGEE. V was shortened by 4 bases and J by 3 bases, with 19 bases between the two germline ends. CDR3 nucleotides: TGTGCCAGCAGCTCCCCCGGGGGGGGAGAGGACACTGAAGCTTTCTTT. It codes for CASSSPGGGEDTEAFF.

The chain couples TRBV18 to TRBJ2-5; D perhaps matches TRBD1 (6 bases). CDR3 length equals 14 residues. The germline CDR1 and CDR2 sequences are KGHSH and LQKENI. Trimming left V 3 bases short and J 2 bases short, with 10 bases between. The DNA for the CDR3 is TGTGCCAGCTCACCGGGGGCCACACAAGAGACCCAGTACTTC. This codes for CASSPGATQETQYF.

This clone came up once. The chain carries TRBV11-2 and TRBJ2-2; 8 bases are a match to TRBD1. Germline V gene lookup returns CDR1 SGHAT and CDR2 FQNNGV. V shed 3 bases and J 6 bases; nucleotides not matched to a gene: 3. The CDR3 runs to 14 residues. The CDR3 reads CASSLDRAAGELFF. The CDR3 nucleotides read TGTGCCAGCAGCTTGGACAGGGCGGCCGGGGAGCTGTTTTTT.

In DNA form, the CDR3 reads TGTGCCAGCAGTCCCCTGGGCAGGGCAACCGGGGAGCTGTTTTTT. The encoded protein is CASSPLGRATGELFF. The V gene is TRBV28, the J gene TRBJ2-2; D is perhaps TRBD1 (5 bases). The CDR3 is 15 amino acids. Trimming shortened V by 5 bases and J by 5 bases, and 15 bases separated the two germline ends. The germline V gene has CDR1 MDHEN and CDR2 SYDVKM.

The rearrangement joins TRBV7-2 to TRBJ1-2, with D hard to call. The CDR3 loop spans 15 amino acids. Looked up from germline, CDR1 is SGHTA and CDR2 is FQGNSA. Trimming shortened V by 3 bases and J by 4 bases, and 15 bases separated the two germline ends. As DNA, the CDR3 is TGTGCCAGCAGCTTGTCAGGCGGGTTAGGCTATGGCTACACCTTC. It is translated as CASSLSGGLGYGYTF.

V usage is TRBV2 and J usage is TRBJ2-2, with TRBD2 identical over 8 bases. Germline trimming cut 2 bases from V and 4 bases from J; bases unmatched to any gene: 3. Germline V gene lookup returns CDR1 SNHLY and CDR2 FYNNEI. This CDR3 is built from 15 residues. The CDR3 reads CASSEPGGVTGELFF. For the CDR3, the DNA is TGTGCCAGCAGTGAACCGGGGGGGGTCACCGGGGAGCTGTTTTTT.

The CDR3 sequence is CASRSGTGESEKLFF. In nucleotides, the CDR3 is TGTGCCAGCAGAAGCGGGACAGGGGAATCGGAAAAACTGTTTTTT. The chain employs TRBV5-4 and TRBJ1-4; 10 bases are a match to TRBD1. V trimming: 5 bases; J trimming: 8 bases; junction bases outside the gene matches: 9. Germline CDR1 is SGHNT and CDR2 is YYREEE (reference sequence). The CDR3 is 15 residues long.

This clone was observed a handful of times. The chain carries TRBV15 and TRBJ1-2; TRBD1 matches at 7 bases. The CDR3 totals 13 residues. With V trimmed by 2 bases and J by 4 bases, 1 base remained unmatched. Per the germline V gene, CDR1 is LNHNV and CDR2 is YYDKDF (reference sequence). CDR3 DNA: TGTGCCACCAGCAGACGGGACAGCTATGGCTACACCTTC. This sequence encodes CATSRRDSYGYTF. Filled out from reference TRBV15 and TRBJ1-2, the complete variable domain reads DAMVIQNPRYQVTQFGKPVTLSCSQTLNHNVMYWYQQKSSQAPKLLFHYYDKDFNNEADTPDNFQSRRPNTSFCFLDIRSPGLGDTAMYLCATSRRDSYGYTFGSGTRLTVV.

The gene calls are TRBV27 and TRBJ1-5; TRBD1 matches at 11 bases. This CDR3 has 17 residues. The germline V gene encodes CDR1 MNHEY and CDR2 SMNVEV (reference sequence). V dropped 6 bases and J dropped 2; count of bases not matched to a gene: 9. CDR3 sequence reads: CASSPRTGGVGNQPQHF. DNA for the CDR3: TGTGCCAGCAGCCCTCGGACAGGGGGCGTCGGCAATCAGCCCCAGCATTTT.

The genes are TRBV28 and TRBJ2-7; 7 bases fit TRBD1. Germline V gene data show CDR1 as MDHEN and CDR2 as SYDVKM. The length of the CDR3 is 16 residues. J gave up 4 bases and V 4 bases, and 13 bases lay outside the gene matches. CDR3 loop: CASSSPSTGQIYEQYF. The DNA for the CDR3 is TGTGCCAGCAGTTCCCCAAGCACGGGACAGATTTACGAGCAGTACTTC.

The chain employs TRBV11-3 and TRBJ2-7; 8 bases map to TRBD2. CDR3 length: 13 residues. The ends lost 2 bases at V and 5 bases at J; junction bases unmatched: 2. Germline V gene lookup returns CDR1 SGHNT and CDR2 YENEEA. The CDR3 coding sequence is TGTGCCAGCAGCTTACAGCGGGAGAACGAGCAGTACGTC. It translates to CASSLQRENEQYV.

The V call is TRBV5-1, the J call TRBJ1-1, with no clear D. The CDR3 is made up of 15 amino acids. The germline V gene has CDR1 SGHRS and CDR2 YFSETQ. Trimming shortened V by 4 bases and J by 1 base, and 14 bases separated the two germline ends. CDR3 region: CASSPTRERNTEAFF. The CDR3 nucleotides are TGCGCCAGCAGCCCCACTCGAGAGAGGAACACTGAAGCTTTCTTT.

This sequence joins TRBV19 and TRBJ1-1, with TRBD1 matching over 8 bases. In germline, CDR1 is LNHDA, CDR2 SQIVND (reference sequence). The trim removed 5 bases at V and 4 bases at J, leaving 9 bases unmatched. The CDR3 totals 15 residues. The CDR3 region is CASSLRTGLGTEAFF. The CDR3 DNA is TGTGCCAGTAGTCTCAGGACAGGGCTAGGCACTGAAGCTTTCTTT.

The rearrangement uses TRBV9 and TRBJ2-1; 7 nucleotides agree with TRBD1. Germline loops: CDR1 SGDLS, CDR2 YYNGEE. CDR3 length: 13 amino acids. After removal of 0 bases from V and 15 bases from J, the junction contained 9 bases not matched to a gene. CDR3 sequence reads: CASSVEADRAPFF. For the CDR3, the DNA is TGTGCCAGCAGCGTAGAGGCTGACAGGGCGCCGTTCTTC.

CDR3 in DNA: TGTGCCAGCAGTCTAGCGGGGGCATCCTACAATGAGCAGTTCTTC. As protein: CASSLAGASYNEQFF. The chain joins TRBV28 to TRBJ2-1; 10 bases agree with TRBD2. Germline loops: CDR1 MDHEN, CDR2 SYDVKM. CDR3 length: 15 residues. V was pared by 5 bases and J by 1 base, with 2 bases of the junction left unmatched.

The rearrangement links TRBV6-6 to TRBJ1-6, with TRBD1 identical over 9 bases. With V trimmed by 7 bases and J by 10 bases, 8 bases remained unmatched. This CDR3 region has 14 residues. The V gene's germline CDR1 is MNHNY and CDR2 SVGAGI (reference sequence). CDR3 protein: CASTGRQGGSPLHF. In nucleotides, the CDR3 is TGTGCCAGCACCGGCAGACAGGGGGGATCACCCCTCCACTTT.

The CDR3 spells CASSPSRGSNEQYF. The CDR3 bases are TGTGCCAGCAGCCCTTCGCGGGGGAGTAACGAGCAGTACTTC. This rearrangement joins TRBV3-1 (or the pseudogene TRBV3-2) to TRBJ2-7, with TRBD2 matching 7 bases. V lost 4 bases to trimming and J lost 5 bases; unmatched junction nucleotides: 8. CDR3 length equals 14 residues. The germline V gene encodes CDR1 LGHDT and CDR2 YNNKEL (reference sequence).

This rearrangement joins TRBV7-2 to TRBJ1-1, with 10 bases lining up with TRBD1. Germline V lookup: CDR1 SGHTA, CDR2 FQGNSA. The junction had 9 bases not matched to a gene; V was cut back by 0 bases and J by 11 bases. The CDR3 totals 15 residues. The CDR3 here is CASSLARGQGRRAFF. CDR3 in DNA: TGTGCCAGCAGCTTAGCGCGGGGACAGGGGAGGAGGGCTTTCTTT.

This chain links TRBV18 with TRBJ1-1; no definite D call. The CDR3 covers 12 residues. V lost 0 bases and J lost 7, with 6 bases in between. Germline CDR1 KGHSH, CDR2 LQKENI. The CDR3: CASSPPGGEAFF. CDR3 coding DNA: TGTGCCAGCTCACCACCAGGCGGTGAAGCTTTCTTT. Filled out from reference TRBV18 and TRBJ1-1, the complete variable domain reads NAGVMQNPRHLVRRRGQEARLRCSPMKGHSHVYWYRQLPEEGLKFMVYLQKENIIDESGMPKERFSAEFPKEGPSILRIQQVVRGDSAAYFCASSPPGGEAFFGQGTRLTVV.

J is TRBJ1-6 and V is TRBV6-6; D is uncertain. CDR1 is MNHNY, CDR2 SVGAGI, per germline (reference sequence). The CDR3 sequence is 15 residues long. Trimming took 6 bases from V and 7 from J, leaving 16 bases between them. The CDR3 loop reads CASSSRRGTNSPLHF. CDR3 DNA sequence: TGTGCCAGCAGCTCGCGACGGGGAACAAATTCACCCCTCCACTTT.

V usage is TRBV7-9 and J usage is TRBJ2-7; the D gene is possibly TRBD1 (5 bases). Germline loops: CDR1 SEHNR, CDR2 FQNEAQ (reference sequence). The CDR3 is made up of 10 amino acids. The CDR3 nucleotides read TGTGCCAGCAGCTTCCCCCCCAGGGTCGTC. Translated: CASSFPPRVV.

The chain employs TRBV2 and TRBJ1-6; 9 bases line up with TRBD1. V was pared by 6 bases and J by 8 bases, with 5 bases of the junction left unmatched. The CDR3 runs to 14 residues. CDR1 is SNHLY and CDR2 is FYNNEI in the germline V gene. CDR3 nucleotide sequence: TGTGCCAGCAGGGCTGGACAGGGGTATTCACCCCTCCACTTT. It yields the protein CASRAGQGYSPLHF.

This chain links TRBV6-1 with TRBJ1-1; the D is unclear. V was pared by 6 bases and J by 5 bases, with 10 bases between. Germline CDR1 MNHNS, CDR2 SASEGT. The CDR3 extends over 12 amino acids. This chain's CDR3 is CASSTGRTEAFF. The DNA of the CDR3 is TGTGCCAGCAGCACGGGGAGAACTGAAGCTTTCTTT.

V and J are TRBV6-1 and TRBJ1-5; unclear D gene. Germline V gene data show CDR1 as MNHNS and CDR2 as SASEGT. Trimming cost V 1 base and J 3 bases, with 10 bases left between them. The CDR3 runs to 15 residues. The CDR3 here is CASSEVTGDNQPQHF. The CDR3 coding sequence is TGTGCCAGCAGTGAAGTTACCGGGGACAATCAGCCCCAGCATTTT.